The 20 T cell receptor beta chains reported below all come from one sample, sequenced in a study of blood T cell repertoires in COVID-19. This table comes from immunoSEQ multiplex PCR, and its TCRdb copy is limited to in-frame clones, with some not included. The data hold about 100,000 clones, with roughly 92% observed a single time. Sequencing was carried out using peripheral blood. The source is a man between 65 and 85 years old with acute or convalescent COVID-19.

This clone was counted between two and nine times. The genes are TRBV10-3 and TRBJ1-2, with D uncertain. V lost 6 bases and J 7 bases, leaving 9 bases between the germline ends. CDR1 and CDR2 from the germline V gene are ENHRY and SYGVKD. The CDR3 covers 11 residues. The CDR3, as DNA: TGTGCCATCAGCTCAGGTCCTGGCTACACCTTC. Its protein product is CAISSGPGYTF.

This clone has just a few counts. The V and J genes are TRBV29-1 and TRBJ1-5; D call uncertain. The CDR3 has 12 residues. Per germline, CDR1 SQVTM and CDR2 ANQGSEA. V gave up 4 bases and J gave up 6 bases, with 10 bases separating them. The CDR3 protein is CSVGVIGQPQHF. The DNA of the CDR3 is TGCAGCGTTGGAGTAATCGGTCAGCCCCAGCATTTT. The full variable domain, with the rest looked up from reference TRBV29-1 and TRBJ1-5, is SAVISQKPSRDICQRGTSLTIQCQVDSQVTMMFWYRQQPGQSLTLIATANQGSEATYESGFVIDKFPISRPNLTFSTLTVSNMSPEDSSIYLCSVGVIGQPQHFGDGTRLSIL.

The chain links TRBV7-2 to TRBJ1-5; TRBD1 might be the D (6 bases). The CDR3 runs 17 residues. Trimming took 5 bases from V and 0 from J, leaving 17 bases between them. Germline V CDR1 and CDR2: SGHTA, FQGNSA. This CDR3 reads CASSPGDKTYSNQPQHF. The CDR3 DNA reads as TGTGCCAGCAGCCCCGGGGACAAGACTTATAGCAATCAGCCCCAGCATTTT.

The gene calls are TRBV7-9 and TRBJ1-1, with D possibly being TRBD1 (5 bases). The V end was cut by 4 bases, the J end by 2 bases, with 20 bases between. The germline CDR1 and CDR2 sequences are SEHNR and FQNEAQ (reference sequence). The CDR3 is 17 residues long. For the CDR3, the DNA is TGTGCCAGCAGCTCCGGCCAGGCCAGCAGGACAAACACTGAAGCTTTCTTT. Its translation is CASSSGQASRTNTEAFF. The entire variable domain, with the rest obtained from reference TRBV7-9 and TRBJ1-1, is as follows: DTGVSQNPRHKITKRGQNVTFRCDPISEHNRLYWYRQTLGQGPEFLTYFQNEAQLEKSRLLSDRFSAERPKGSFSTLEIQRTEQGDSAMYLCASSSGQASRTNTEAFFGQGTRLTVV.

The chain uses TRBV19 and TRBJ1-5; tentatively, D is TRBD1 (6 bases). Germline CDR1 is LNHDA and CDR2 is SQIVND (reference sequence). CDR3 size: 14 residues. Trimming pared 4 bases from V and 4 bases from J, leaving 11 bases between. CDR3 residues: CASSNRVGNQPQHF. The CDR3 nucleotides read TGTGCCAGTAGTAACAGGGTTGGAAATCAGCCCCAGCATTTT.

The sample holds one count of this clone. The gene calls are TRBV5-6 and TRBJ1-5; D is uncertain. Germline loops: CDR1 SGHDT, CDR2 YYEEEE. Trimming took off 1 base at V and 2 bases at J, with 7 bases between the two ends. CDR3 length equals 14 residues. CDR3 region: CASSLRGGNQPQHF. CDR3 coding DNA: TGTGCCAGCAGCTTGCGAGGAGGCAATCAGCCCCAGCATTTT.

This clone was recorded only once. The CDR3 coding sequence is TGCGCCAGCAGCATGGGAGTGAACACTGAAGCTTTCTTT. It is translated as CASSMGVNTEAFF. V gene TRBV5-1 combines with J gene TRBJ1-1; no reliable D call. The CDR3 contains 13 residues. The germline V and J ends were trimmed by 4 bases and 0 bases, with 7 bases remaining between them. The germline gives CDR1 SGHRS, CDR2 YFSETQ.

This clone was recorded once. The chain is built from TRBV5-8 and TRBJ2-2; D gene uncertain. V lost 4 bases, J lost 1 base, and 8 bases lay in between. CDR1 and CDR2 (germline): SGHTS, YDEGEE. CDR3 length: 14 amino acids. The CDR3 reads CASSHVRNTGELFF. Here the CDR3 DNA reads TGTGCCAGCAGCCATGTGCGGAACACCGGGGAGCTGTTTTTT.

The chain combines TRBV9 with TRBJ2-3; TRBD2 matches at 9 bases. V shed 4 bases and J 5 bases; nucleotides not matched to a gene: 11. CDR3 size: 16 residues. Germline values: CDR1 SGDLS, CDR2 YYNGEE. CDR3: CASSKQGGAGGDTQYF. In nucleotides, the CDR3 is TGTGCCAGCAGCAAACAGGGAGGAGCGGGAGGAGATACGCAGTATTTT.

The chain is built from TRBV6-5 and TRBJ2-1; 14 bases fit TRBD2. The CDR3 is 13 amino acids. V lost 5 bases and J lost 15; bases outside the gene matches: 6. Germline assignment: CDR1 MNHEY and CDR2 SVGAGI. The CDR3, as DNA: TGTGCCAGCAGTACCGGACTAGCGGGGGGTATGTTCTTC. This translates into CASSTGLAGGMFF.

The CDR3 DNA reads as TGTGCCAGCAGTTGGGCAGCGGGGGCAGATACGCAGTATTTT. Translation: CASSWAAGADTQYF. The V gene is TRBV6-1, the J gene TRBJ2-3; 8 bases match TRBD2. V shed 5 bases, J shed 4 bases, and the junction held 5 bases outside the gene matches. This CDR3 has 14 residues. Germline V gene sequence: CDR1 MNHNS, CDR2 SASEGT.

This chain uses TRBV6-5 with TRBJ2-7; 7 positions agree with TRBD1. The length of the CDR3 is 14 residues. J was trimmed by 4 bases and V by 6 bases; bases with no gene match: 9. Germline CDR1 is MNHEY and CDR2 is SVGAGI. The CDR3 coding sequence is TGTGCCAGCAGCAGCGACAGGGTAGGATACGAGCAGTACTTC. Translation: CASSSDRVGYEQYF.

The V and J genes are TRBV11-3 and TRBJ2-1, with TRBD2 matching over 9 bases. The germline gives CDR1 SGHNT, CDR2 YENEEA. The CDR3 extends over 15 amino acids. Trimming at V came to 3 bases and at J to 9 bases, leaving 9 bases not matched to a gene. The CDR3 sequence: CASSFGSGRGVEQFF. The CDR3 nucleotides read TGTGCCAGCAGCTTCGGTAGCGGGAGAGGGGTTGAGCAGTTCTTC.

V is TRBV11-3 and J is TRBJ1-3, with 7 bases lining up with TRBD1. Germline CDR1 is SGHNT and CDR2 is YENEEA. The CDR3 runs to 15 residues. Trimming cost V 6 bases and J 4 bases; bases outside gene matches: 9. The CDR3 reads CASSQGGARGNTIYF. The CDR3 DNA is TGTGCCAGCAGTCAAGGGGGCGCGAGAGGAAACACCATATATTTT.

CDR3 DNA sequence: TGTGCCAGCAGTTCAAGCGGGCAGAAGCCTTACGAGCAGTACTTC. Protein sequence: CASSSSGQKPYEQYF. The chain links TRBV6-6 to TRBJ2-7, with a tentative D call TRBD2 (6 bases). Per germline, CDR1 MNHNY and CDR2 SVGAGI (reference sequence). V was cut by 4 bases and J by 4 bases, with 17 bases left in between. The CDR3 totals 15 residues.

The chain has TRBV9 and TRBJ2-2, with TRBD2 matching over 9 bases. Germline CDR1 is SGDLS and CDR2 is YYNGEE. This CDR3 is built from 15 residues. The J segment lost 6 bases and the V segment lost 0 bases, leaving 3 bases of the junction unmatched. This chain's CDR3 is CASSVGTSGSGELFF. The CDR3 DNA reads TGTGCCAGCAGCGTAGGAACTAGCGGGTCCGGGGAGCTGTTTTTT.

The rearrangement links TRBV7-2 to TRBJ1-3; D unclear. Germline V CDR1 and CDR2: SGHTA, FQGNSA. The CDR3 extends over 14 amino acids. V lost 2 bases to trimming and J lost 2 bases, with 7 bases between them. The CDR3 DNA reads TGTGCCAGCAGCTTATCAGCGGCTGGAAACACCATATATTTT. This translates into CASSLSAAGNTIYF.

V and J are TRBV7-2 and TRBJ2-1; TRBD2 matches 7 bases. The V gene's germline CDR1 is SGHTA and CDR2 FQGNSA. The V and J ends lost 8 bases and 0 bases, in that order; junction bases with no gene match: 7. This CDR3 has 15 residues. CDR3 DNA sequence: TGTGCCAGCCGTCAAGCGGGATCCTCCTACAATGAGCAGTTCTTC. Its translation: CASRQAGSSYNEQFF.

The rearrangement links TRBV6-4 to TRBJ1-6; D gene ambiguous. This CDR3 has 17 residues. With 3 bases removed from V and 4 bases from J, the gap between germline ends came to 16 bases. Per the germline V gene, CDR1 is MRHNA and CDR2 is SNTAGT. CDR3 sequence reads: CASSEAPAPGYNSPLHF. Written as DNA, the CDR3 is TGTGCCAGCAGTGAGGCACCGGCGCCGGGTTATAATTCACCCCTCCACTTT.

V and J are TRBV30 and TRBJ2-5; no definite D call. Germline CDR1 reads GTSNPN; CDR2 reads SVGIG (reference sequence). CDR3 size: 13 residues. V shed 0 bases and J shed 4 bases, with 9 bases lying between them. The CDR3 sequence is CAWSVRVRETQYF. The DNA of the CDR3 is TGTGCCTGGAGTGTACGGGTGCGAGAGACCCAGTACTTC.